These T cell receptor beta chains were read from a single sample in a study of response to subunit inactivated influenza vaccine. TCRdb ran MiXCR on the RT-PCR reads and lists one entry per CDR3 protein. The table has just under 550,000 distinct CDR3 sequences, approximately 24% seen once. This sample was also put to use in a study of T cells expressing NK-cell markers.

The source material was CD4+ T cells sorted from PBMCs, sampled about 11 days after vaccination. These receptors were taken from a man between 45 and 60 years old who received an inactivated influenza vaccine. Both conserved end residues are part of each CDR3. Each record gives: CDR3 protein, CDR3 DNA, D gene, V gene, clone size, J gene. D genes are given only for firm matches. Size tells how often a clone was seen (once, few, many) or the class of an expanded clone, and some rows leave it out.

CASSSASNYGYTF TGTGCCAGCAGCTCGGCGTCTAACTATGGCTACACCTTC - TRBV5-6 few TRBJ1-2
CASSQTGGGKTQYF TGTGCCAGCAGTCAGACAGGGGGCGGAAAGACCCAGTACTTC TRBD1 TRBV12-3/TRBV12-4 few TRBJ2-5
CASSLFQGTDTQYF TGTGCCAGCAGTTTATTTCAGGGCACAGATACGCAGTATTTT - TRBV27 - TRBJ2-3
CASSLEEDSPLHF TGTGCCAGCAGCTTAGAAGAGGATTCACCCCTCCACTTT - TRBV7-2 few TRBJ1-6
CSASRGRRNEQYF TGCAGCGCTTCCAGGGGGCGCAGGAACGAGCAGTACTTC TRBD1 TRBV29-1 few TRBJ2-7
CAISEPTLAGWDTQYF TGTGCCATCAGTGAGCCGACCCTAGCGGGGTGGGATACGCAGTATTTT TRBD2 TRBV10-3 few TRBJ2-3
CASTLLGRGYGYTF TGTGCCAGTACCCTACTCGGCCGAGGATATGGCTACACCTTC - TRBV19 - TRBJ1-2
CASSFPGHGYEQYF TGTGCCAGCAGTTTCCCGGGACACGGCTACGAGCAGTACTTC - TRBV27 - TRBJ2-7
CSAREGQAVGFF TGCAGTGCTAGAGAGGGACAGGCAGTGGGTTTCTTT TRBD1 TRBV20-1 few TRBJ1-1
CSARVSGRVYTEAFF TGCAGTGCTAGAGTCTCGGGACGGGTCTACACTGAAGCTTTCTTT - TRBV20-1 few TRBJ1-1
CASRTPSGTDTQYF TGTGCCAGCAGAACCCCTAGCGGGACGGATACGCAGTATTTT TRBD2 TRBV6-5 - TRBJ2-3
CASSVEGLAGALNEQFF TGTGCCAGCAGCGTAGAGGGACTAGCGGGAGCCCTCAATGAGCAGTTCTTC TRBD2 TRBV9 - TRBJ2-1
CASSGKGRNTQYF TGTGCCAGCTCAGGGAAGGGACGGAATACGCAGTATTTT - TRBV6-2/TRBV6-3 - TRBJ2-3
CASKPQSLGDEQFF TGTGCCAGCAAGCCCCAGTCATTGGGAGACGAGCAGTTCTTC - TRBV7-9 few TRBJ2-1
CASSLGQGNNEQFF TGTGCCAGCAGCTTGGGACAGGGCAACAATGAGCAGTTCTTC TRBD1 TRBV5-6 - TRBJ2-1
CASRKSTVPGNEQFF TGTGCCAGCAGGAAATCGACAGTCCCGGGCAATGAGCAGTTCTTC - TRBV7-2 few TRBJ2-1
CASSQRRQGALYEQYF TGCGCCAGCAGCCAGCGACGACAGGGGGCCCTCTACGAGCAGTACTTC TRBD1 TRBV4-1 few TRBJ2-7
CASSSGRWTLNEQFF TGTGCCAGCAGCTCGGGACGGTGGACCCTCAATGAGCAGTTCTTC - TRBV7-2 few TRBJ2-1
CASSLGPPGTEAFF TGCGCCAGCAGCTTGGGTCCCCCGGGCACTGAAGCTTTCTTT - TRBV5-1 - TRBJ1-1
CAISESDRKTQYF TGTGCCATCAGTGAGTCGGACAGGAAGACCCAGTACTTC TRBD1 TRBV10-3 few TRBJ2-5
CASSPARNGYSNQPQHF TGCGCCAGCAGCCCCGCGAGGAATGGGTATAGCAATCAGCCCCAGCATTTT - TRBV4-1 many TRBJ1-5
CASSGVGGIEQPQHF TGTGCCAGCAGCGGTGTGGGGGGAATAGAACAGCCCCAGCATTTT - TRBV2 - TRBJ1-5
CASRTTGENSPLHF TGCGCCAGCAGAACGACAGGGGAAAATTCACCCCTCCACTTT TRBD1 TRBV5-1 - TRBJ1-6
CSVEDRPDSYEQYF TGCAGCGTTGAAGATCGGCCGGATTCCTACGAGCAGTACTTC - TRBV29-1 few TRBJ2-7
CAIRDDRPGLAGNYEQYF TGTGCCATCAGAGATGACCGGCCGGGACTAGCGGGGAACTACGAGCAGTACTTC TRBD2 TRBV10-3 - TRBJ2-7
CAWTGVTNEQYF TGTGCCTGGACGGGCGTCACCAACGAGCAGTACTTC - TRBV30 - TRBJ2-7
CASSQGTSGSYNEQFF TGTGCCAGCAGCCAGGGGACTAGCGGAAGCTACAATGAGCAGTTCTTC TRBD2 TRBV4-2 many TRBJ2-1
CASSLGTGNHEQYF TGCGCCAGCAGCTTGGGGACAGGGAACCACGAGCAGTACTTC TRBD1 TRBV5-1 - TRBJ2-7
CASSLGQGKAEQYF TGCGCCAGCAGCTTGGGACAGGGGAAAGCGGAGCAGTACTTC TRBD1 TRBV5-1 few TRBJ2-7
CASSLDAAGRFYEQYF TGTGCCAGCAGCTTAGATGCAGCGGGACGATTTTACGAGCAGTACTTC TRBD2 TRBV7-2 few TRBJ2-7
CSATLAGLQETQYF TGCAGTGCTACTCTAGCGGGACTCCAGGAGACCCAGTACTTC TRBD2 TRBV20-1 - TRBJ2-5
CASVRGSTGELFF TGTGCCAGCGTCAGGGGGAGTACCGGGGAGCTGTTTTTT TRBD1 TRBV9 few TRBJ2-2
CASSLRAREEFF TGTGCCAGCAGCTTGCGAGCTCGGGAGGAGTTCTTC TRBD2 TRBV5-6 - TRBJ2-1
CASNTGAGSTDTQYF TGCGCCAGCAACACAGGGGCTGGTAGCACAGATACGCAGTATTTT TRBD1 TRBV5-1 many TRBJ2-3
CASSYVERDRNIQYF TGTGCCAGCAGTTATGTGGAGCGGGACCGAAACATTCAGTACTTC TRBD2 TRBV6-2/TRBV6-3 few TRBJ2-4
CASSSIRTGPTNEKLFF TGTGCCAGCAGCTCCATTAGGACAGGCCCTACAAATGAAAAACTGTTTTTT TRBD1 TRBV7-2 many TRBJ1-4
CASSQGGGAGDTQYF TGTGCCAGCAGCCAGGGCGGGGGGGCCGGAGATACGCAGTATTTT TRBD2 TRBV3-1 few TRBJ2-3
CASSKTGDRAQPQHF TGCGCCAGCAGCAAAACCGGGGACCGGGCACAGCCCCAGCATTTT - TRBV5-1 few TRBJ1-5
CASSTGQGWDQPQHF TGTGCCAGTAGTACCGGACAGGGGTGGGATCAGCCCCAGCATTTT TRBD1 TRBV19 - TRBJ1-5
CASSLVSGGANEQFF TGTGCCAGCAGTTTAGTCAGCGGGGGGGCCAATGAGCAGTTCTTC TRBD2 TRBV12-3/TRBV12-4 - TRBJ2-1
CASSQGVQGRSAQYF TGTGCCAGCAGCCAAGGTGTCCAGGGCCGGAGTGCGCAGTATTTT - TRBV3-1 - TRBJ2-3
CASSLELSRGYGDTQYF TGTGCCAGCAGCTTAGAGCTGTCCCGGGGGTATGGAGATACGCAGTATTTT - TRBV7-9 - TRBJ2-3
CASTQSSVFQETQYF TGTGCCAGCACTCAATCGTCTGTCTTCCAAGAGACCCAGTACTTC - TRBV6-1 - TRBJ2-5
CASSPEASYGYTF TGTGCCAGCTCACCAGAGGCCTCGTATGGCTACACCTTC - TRBV18 - TRBJ1-2
CASSSNRELGEQYF TGTGCCAGCAGTTCGAACCGGGAGCTCGGGGAGCAGTACTTC - TRBV25-1 few TRBJ2-7
CASSSPLQSYEQYF TGTGCCAGCAGTTCCCCCTTACAATCCTACGAGCAGTACTTC - TRBV6-2/TRBV6-3 - TRBJ2-7
CSASRGLYEQYF TGCAGTGCTAGCAGAGGGCTCTACGAGCAGTACTTC - TRBV20-1 - TRBJ2-7
CASSQDRGRDTEAFF TGTGCCAGCAGTCAGGACAGGGGTAGGGACACTGAAGCTTTCTTT TRBD1 TRBV12-3/TRBV12-4 - TRBJ1-1
CSARWTGEAFF TGCAGTGCTAGGTGGACAGGGGAAGCTTTCTTT TRBD1 TRBV20-1 few TRBJ1-1
CSARTGGTEKLFF TGCAGTGCCAGAACAGGGGGCACTGAAAAACTGTTTTTT TRBD1 TRBV20-1 few TRBJ1-4